These 18 T cell receptor beta chains were sequenced from one sample in a study of blood T cells in healthy people across ages. Then a second PCR, running about 6 to 12 cycles, was carried out with a sample-barcoded 5' primer and a J-beta primer mix. TCRdb re-analysed the 5' RACE reads in MiXCR, keeping a single row per CDR3 protein. This table holds roughly 1.9 million distinct CDR3 sequences, roughly two fifths found once. Sequenced input: blood. The source is a human donor in good health.

The rearrangement uses TRBV2 and TRBJ2-5, with D hard to call. Between the trimmed V and J ends, which lost 5 bases and 5 bases, there was a span of 12 bases. Germline CDR1 is SNHLY and CDR2 is FYNNEI. CDR3 size: 13 residues. CDR3 nucleotide sequence: TGTGCCAGCAGTCCGGAAGGTTTGGAGACCCAGTACTTC. Protein: CASSPEGLETQYF.

This clonotype was recorded a few times. This sequence joins TRBV4-3 and TRBJ2-1, with TRBD2 matching over 8 bases. Germline loops: CDR1 LGHNA, CDR2 YSLEER. This CDR3 is 15 amino acids long. The V and J ends lost 3 bases and 6 bases, in that order; junction bases with no gene match: 7. DNA for the CDR3: TGCGCCAGCAGCCAGGAGCGGGGGACTCCCAATGAGCAGTTCTTC. It specifies CASSQERGTPNEQFF.

This clonotype appeared a few times. The chain carries TRBV7-2 and TRBJ1-6, with D unresolved. Germline values: CDR1 SGHTA, CDR2 FQGNSA. V gave up 5 bases and J gave up 7 bases, with 6 bases separating them. The CDR3 extends over 12 amino acids. CDR3 sequence (DNA): TGTGCCAGCAGCCTAACGAATTCACCCCTCCACTTT. The encoded protein is CASSLTNSPLHF. The full variable domain, its missing parts supplied by reference TRBV7-2 and TRBJ1-6, is GAGVSQSPSNKVTEKGKDVELRCDPISGHTALYWYRQSLGQGLEFLIYFQGNSAPDKSGLPSDRFSAERTGGSVSTLTIQRTQQEDSAVYLCASSLTNSPLHFGNGTRLTVT.

The chain couples TRBV6-5 to TRBJ1-6; TRBD1 is a possible D gene (5 bases). The CDR3 length is 16 residues. From germline, CDR1 is MNHEY and CDR2 SVGAGI. V was cut by 6 bases and J by 5 bases, with 17 bases left in between. The CDR3 loop is CASRPLPGPDNSPLHF. CDR3 nucleotides: TGTGCCAGCAGGCCACTCCCGGGACCGGATAATTCACCCCTCCACTTT.

To note about this clonotype: A junction boundary mismatches the germline segment, possibly from a read error. The chain is built from TRBV9 and TRBJ2-1, with 9 bases matching TRBD2. CDR3 length: 15 residues. Germline assignment: CDR1 SGDLS and CDR2 YYNGEE. This chain's CDR3 is CASGVRLAGIYEQFF. The CDR3 nucleotides read TGTGCCAGCGGCGTCAGGCTAGCGGGGATCTATGAGCAGTTCTTC.

This chain links TRBV20-1 with TRBJ1-1, with D perhaps matching TRBD1 (5 bases). V was shortened by 1 base and J by 2 bases, with 23 bases between the two germline ends. The CDR3 extends over 18 amino acids. Germline V gene data show CDR1 as DFQATT and CDR2 as SNEGSKA (reference sequence). Here the CDR3 reads CSARARRPTGVVNTEAFF. CDR3 DNA: TGCAGTGCTAGAGCCCGCAGGCCCACGGGGGTAGTAAACACTGAAGCTTTCTTT.

This clonotype was found a few times. V gene TRBV4-1 combines with J gene TRBJ2-5; D gene uncertain. Between the trimmed V and J ends, which lost 3 bases and 3 bases, there was a span of 11 bases. CDR1 is MGHRA, CDR2 YSYEKL, per germline. The length of the CDR3 is 14 residues. The CDR3 coding sequence is TGCGCCAGCAGCCAGTTACCACAGAAAGAGACCCAGTACTTC. Encoded protein: CASSQLPQKETQYF.

The chain uses TRBV12-3 or TRBV12-4 and TRBJ2-1; 9 nucleotides match TRBD1. The CDR3 spans 15 residues. Trimming cost V 3 bases and J 6 bases; bases outside gene matches: 6. The CDR3: CASSFWETGGNEQFF. CDR3 nucleotides: TGTGCCAGCAGTTTTTGGGAGACAGGGGGCAATGAGCAGTTCTTC.

This clonotype has a handful of counts. The V call is TRBV7-9, the J call TRBJ2-4; TRBD1 agrees at 10 bases. Trimming cost V 5 bases and J 0 bases; bases outside gene matches: 13. CDR1 and CDR2 (germline): SEHNR, FQNEAQ (reference sequence). This CDR3 region has 19 residues. The CDR3 protein is CASSPKPGQGPLAKNIQYF. In nucleotides, the CDR3 is TGTGCCAGCAGCCCTAAACCGGGACAGGGGCCTCTAGCCAAAAACATTCAGTACTTC.

This chain connects TRBV29-1 to TRBJ2-5; TRBD1 matches at 9 bases. The CDR3 totals 14 residues. Trimming took 7 bases from V and 6 from J; bases not matched to a gene: 12. Germline lookup yields CDR1 SQVTM and CDR2 ANQGSEA. CDR3 nucleotides: TGCAGCGGACAAACCGACAGGGGGAGAAAGACCCAGTACTTC. Translated, it gives CSGQTDRGRKTQYF.

The table lists this clonotype with a few counts. This chain connects TRBV11-1 to TRBJ2-7; D tentatively fits TRBD1 or TRBD2 (5 bases each). This CDR3 spans 16 amino acids. Between the trimmed V and J ends, which lost 5 bases and 0 bases, there was a span of 17 bases. Germline V gene lookup returns CDR1 SGHAT and CDR2 FQDESV (reference sequence). CDR3 residues: CASSLPGRLSSYEQYF. CDR3 coding DNA: TGTGCCAGCAGCCTCCCGGGACGGCTAAGCTCCTACGAGCAGTACTTC.

This clonotype was detected a few times. The genes are TRBV10-3 and TRBJ2-3; the match to TRBD1 covers 7 bases. J gave up 2 bases and V 8 bases, and 4 bases lay outside the gene matches. CDR1 and CDR2 (germline): ENHRY, SYGVKD. This CDR3 is built from 13 residues. The CDR3 DNA sequence: TGTGCCATCCTACAGGGGACCACAGATACGCAGTATTTT. Protein: CAILQGTTDTQYF.

This clonotype was observed a few times. The chain uses TRBV4-2 and TRBJ2-3, with 11 bases aligning to TRBD2. The germline V gene encodes CDR1 LGHNA and CDR2 YNFKEQ. The CDR3 has 17 amino acids. V gave up 4 bases and J gave up 1 base; unmatched junction bases: 7. The CDR3 DNA reads as TGTGCCAGCAGCCCTGCCTCGACTAGCGGGGGCACAGATACGCAGTATTTT. Its translation: CASSPASTSGGTDTQYF.

This clonotype was counted between two and nine times. The chain is built from TRBV11-2 and TRBJ2-1; D perhaps matches TRBD1 (6 bases). Trimming stripped 5 bases from V and 4 bases from J, with 12 bases between. This CDR3 comprises 14 residues. Germline values: CDR1 SGHAT, CDR2 FQNNGV. This chain's CDR3 is CASSLWTAYNEQFF. The CDR3 DNA sequence: TGTGCCAGCAGCCTATGGACAGCGTACAATGAGCAGTTCTTC. Combining the CDR3 with reference TRBV11-2 and TRBJ2-1 gives the whole variable domain EAGVAQSPRYKIIEKRQSVAFWCNPISGHATLYWYQQILGQGPKLLIQFQNNGVVDDSQLPKDRFSAERLKGVDSTLKIQPAKLEDSAVYLCASSLWTAYNEQFFGPGTRLTVL.

The chain joins TRBV2 to TRBJ2-7; D is unclear. The CDR3 totals 12 residues. Trimming left V 2 bases short and J 2 bases short, with 4 bases between. Germline values: CDR1 SNHLY, CDR2 FYNNEI. CDR3 nucleotides: TGTGCCAGCAGTGAACACACCTACGAGCAGTACTTC. Translating gives CASSEHTYEQYF.

The V gene is TRBV12-3 or TRBV12-4, the J gene TRBJ1-2, with D possibly being TRBD1 (6 bases). The V and J ends lost 10 bases and 5 bases respectively, with 8 bases between them. The CDR3 has 10 residues. The CDR3 loop reads CANREYGYTF. CDR3 coding DNA: TGTGCCAACAGGGAATATGGCTACACCTTC.

The rearrangement links TRBV10-3 to TRBJ2-7; possibly TRBD1 for D (7 bases). The better agreement between TRBJ2-4 and the DNA end casts doubt on the J call. There are 15 residues in the CDR3. The germline V gene has CDR1 ENHRY and CDR2 SYGVKD. The CDR3 sequence is CAIRETGSGQGIQYF. CDR3 bases: TGTGCCATCCGGGAGACAGGGTCAGGTCAAGGCATTCAGTACTTC.

To note about this clonotype: It may be a read error: a sequence one base away is much more abundant. The chain employs TRBV7-2 and TRBJ1-2; maybe TRBD1 (6 bases). The CDR3 sequence is 14 residues long. Germline lookup yields CDR1 SGHTA and CDR2 FQGNSA. V was clipped by 4 bases and J by 7 bases, with 16 bases between them. CDR3 region: CASSSYRVGCGYTF. The CDR3 DNA reads TGTGCCAGCAGCTCATACAGGGTTGGATGTGGCTACACCTTC. The entire variable domain, with the rest obtained from reference TRBV7-2 and TRBJ1-2, is as follows: GAGVSQSPSNKVTEKGKDVELRCDPISGHTALYWYRQSLGQGLEFLIYFQGNSAPDKSGLPSDRFSAERTGGSVSTLTIQRTQQEDSAVYLCASSSYRVGCGYTFGSGTRLTVV.